The next 7 T cell receptor beta chains were all read from a single sample in a study of molecular identifiers for immune sequencing clone quantification. TCRdb recomputed calls from the PCR reads with MiXCR, one row per CDR3 protein. Of about 68,000 distinct CDR3 sequences in the sample, over 15% are singletons; the top ten hold roughly 1.5%. Material: naive CD8+ T cells from blood, with Jurkat cell RNA spiked in. Subset described: FACS-sorted CD8+CD4-CCR7+CD45RA+ naive T cells. These receptor sequences come from a human donor in good health. Some libraries in this study had Jurkat cell RNA spiked in.

The rearrangement links TRBV28 to TRBJ2-2, with 8 bases matching TRBD2. The CDR3 extends over 15 amino acids. Unmatched junction bases numbered 8, after V lost 8 bases and J lost 3 bases. The germline CDR1 and CDR2 sequences are MDHEN and SYDVKM. The CDR3 spells CASGNVGRDTGELFF. The CDR3 DNA sequence: TGTGCCAGCGGTAATGTCGGGAGGGACACCGGGGAGCTGTTTTTT.

This clonotype was seen ten or more times. The V call is TRBV12-3 or TRBV12-4, the J call TRBJ2-7; TRBD1 is a possible D gene (6 bases). Trimming pared 5 bases from V and 4 bases from J, leaving 15 bases between. The CDR3 is made up of 14 amino acids. The CDR3 DNA follows: TGTGCCAGCAGTGTCCAGGGGCTTGAGTACGAGCAGTACTTC. Protein sequence: CASSVQGLEYEQYF.

As regards this clonotype: This may arise from a read error, as a much more abundant clone is one base away. This chain uses TRBV12-3 or TRBV12-4 with TRBJ2-2; D gene unclear. V shed 10 bases and J shed 7 bases, with 10 bases lying between them. This CDR3 spans 11 amino acids. Here the CDR3 reads CANTSVGELFF. The CDR3, as DNA: TGTGCCAACACCTCCGTCGGGGAGCTGTTTTTT.

This chain links TRBV7-9 with TRBJ2-2; D remains unclear. Germline V CDR1 and CDR2: SEHNR, FQNEAQ (reference sequence). V gave up 0 bases and J gave up 4 bases, with 3 bases separating them. The CDR3 length is 13 residues. CDR3 protein: CASSLAGTGELFF. The DNA for the CDR3 is TGTGCCAGCAGCTTAGCGGGCACCGGGGAGCTGTTTTTT.

Ten or more counts support this clonotype. This chain uses TRBV19 with TRBJ1-1; D not resolved. The CDR3 is 13 amino acids. Between the trimmed V and J ends, which lost 0 bases and 1 base, there was a span of 3 bases. In germline, CDR1 is LNHDA, CDR2 SQIVND (reference sequence). The CDR3 protein is CASSIDRNTEAFF. The CDR3, as DNA: TGTGCCAGTAGTATAGACCGGAACACTGAAGCTTTCTTT.

This clonotype was recorded at least ten times. One junction end does not reproduce the germline sequence, and a read error may be involved. The rearrangement uses TRBV7-9 and TRBJ2-7; the D call may be TRBD1 or TRBD2 (5 bases each). The CDR3 loop spans 15 amino acids. Germline CDR1 and CDR2: SEHNR and FQNEAQ (reference sequence). The CDR3 reads CASSLARAGNYEQYF. CDR3 in DNA: TGTGCCAGCAGCCTAGCCCGCGCAGGGAACTACGAGCAGTACTTC.

This clonotype came up many times. The chain joins TRBV27 to TRBJ2-7; 11 nucleotides agree with TRBD1. Germline lookup yields CDR1 MNHEY and CDR2 SMNVEV (reference sequence). This CDR3 spans 15 amino acids. V trimming: 5 bases; J trimming: 3 bases; junction bases outside the gene matches: 6. The CDR3 spells CASSITGTGGYEQYF. Written as DNA, the CDR3 is TGTGCCAGCAGTATAACCGGGACAGGGGGCTACGAGCAGTACTTC.